This paragraph covers one TCR beta chain sequence. Its cognate antigen is unknown. In the PCR, 60 Vbeta and 13 Jbeta primers were used. The repertoire was sequenced with immunoSEQ multiplex PCR; TCRdb's copy has only in-frame clones and lacks some. The repertoire holds roughly 190,000 clones, with around 80% as singletons. The data belong to a study of cytomegalovirus exposure and HLA in healthy donors. Study outcomes and limitations: Later, an analysis showed that TCR beta chains associated with HLA were more clonally expanded than others that were equally common. V- and J-gene trimming in TCR beta was tied to a missense DCLRE1C variant by an analysis performed later. Sequencing likely caused a cluster of highly shared sequence variants.

V was shortened by 8 bases and J by 1 base, with 12 bases between the two germline ends. CDR3 length: 13 residues. CDR1 MDHEN and CDR2 SYDVKM come from the germline V gene. Nominally healthy donors were sampled, though unrecorded immune exposures were likely. Material: PBMCs. The chain combines TRBV28 with TRBJ2-7, with D perhaps TRBD2 (7 bases). The sequence derives from a man younger than 35 in good health and CMV-seronegative. CDR3 nucleotides: TGTGCCAGCCGGGGGGCCCCTTCCTACGAGCAGTACTTC. Its translation: CASRGAPSYEQYF.